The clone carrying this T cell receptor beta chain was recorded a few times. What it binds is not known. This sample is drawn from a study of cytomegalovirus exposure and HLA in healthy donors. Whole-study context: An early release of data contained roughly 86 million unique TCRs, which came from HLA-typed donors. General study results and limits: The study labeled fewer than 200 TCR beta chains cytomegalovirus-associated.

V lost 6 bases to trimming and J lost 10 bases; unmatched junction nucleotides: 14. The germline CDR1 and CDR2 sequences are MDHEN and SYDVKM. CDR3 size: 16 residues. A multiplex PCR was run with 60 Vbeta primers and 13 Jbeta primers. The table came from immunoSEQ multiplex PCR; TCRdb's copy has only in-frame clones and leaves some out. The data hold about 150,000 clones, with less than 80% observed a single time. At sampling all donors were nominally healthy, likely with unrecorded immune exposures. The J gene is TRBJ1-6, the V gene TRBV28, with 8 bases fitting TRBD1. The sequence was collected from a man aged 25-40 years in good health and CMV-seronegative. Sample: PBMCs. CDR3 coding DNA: TGTGCCAGCAGCGCCACCCTTCCAGGGGGCCCATCACCCCTCCACTTT. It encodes CASSATLPGGPSPLHF.